The subject of this entry is one T cell receptor (beta chain). A few counts support this clone. What antigen it recognizes has not been identified. Per-base qualities were not stored, and no clone one base away is much larger. The CDR3 holds 13 amino acids from the cysteine to the phenylalanine. Here the CDR3 DNA is all that survives: 39 bases in frame from base 1. V gives up 1 base and J gives up 4 bases, and the segment between their germline ends measures 5 bases. CDR1 and CDR2, looked up from the germline V gene (reference sequence), are LNHNV and YYDKDF. In total, approximately 700 healthy bone marrow donors made up the cohort. At the time of sampling, every cohort member was nominally healthy, though immune exposures that went unrecorded were likely present. The donor tested CMV seropositive, placing the donor among the 290 or so seropositive members of the cohort. A peripheral blood sample was provided by each donor, and peripheral blood mononuclear cells were used for TCR beta sequencing. The Qiagen DNeasy Blood Extraction Kit was used to extract genomic DNA from the blood cell samples.

Libraries were made using the immunoSEQ multiplex PCR assay. A mixture of 60 forward primers for TCR Vbeta segments and 13 reverse primers for TCR Jbeta segments was used in the multiplex PCR. A multiplex PCR assay on genomic DNA amplified the CDR3 region of rearranged TCR beta genes. Amplified TCR beta libraries were sequenced as 87-base-pair reads on the Illumina HiSeq System. Per the source publication's procedure: Across the 600 to 700 repertoires, a later analysis counted 80 million or so unique TCR beta chains, roughly 11 million of which were shared by at least two donors. Raw reads were error-corrected and collapsed into unique sequences by a nearest-neighbor algorithm in which closely related sequences were merged to remove PCR and sequencing errors. V, D and J gene segments were assigned by aligning CDR3 sequences to IMGT reference sequences. For a sequence to be retained, a match of at least six nucleotides to both a V gene segment and a J gene segment was required. A rearrangement was called productive if the CDR3 had no stop codons and remained in frame with V and J, and every other rearrangement was called non-productive. CDR3 was defined by IMGT convention, running from the second conserved V-encoded cysteine to the conserved J-encoded phenylalanine. Sequences without an unambiguous match to a single V gene segment were excluded from the earlier analysis of about 640 of the donors. An earlier analysis of a few hundred of the donors called V segments functional above 56.7% productive rearrangements and segregating when the between-donor standard deviation exceeded 5%. A statistical classification framework was built to diagnose cytomegalovirus status from the catalog of TCR beta chain sequences. In a later analysis, V and J genes were assigned by comparing TCR nucleotide sequences against IMGT/GENE-DB human TR gene sequences. The TCRdist pipeline was used in a later analysis to assign CDR3 sequences and most-parsimonious VDJ recombination scenarios. A later analysis defined each TCR beta chain by its CDR3 amino acid sequence plus V-gene family, and excluded reads lacking a unique V-gene family. As a way to deal with suspected cross-contamination and a sequencing artifact, a later analysis dropped over 550 nucleotide sequences that were highly shared and had low generation probability. In a later analysis, a clonal expansion index was calculated for each public chain from normalized within-repertoire ranks of inferred template counts. In a later analysis, generation probabilities were computed using a VDJ recombination model fitted to out-of-frame rearrangements, and the results were checked against IGoR. In a later analysis, hypergeometric tests were used to score TCR-TCR, TCR-HLA and TCR-CMV co-occurrence, with a repertoire-size bias correction applied to TCR pairs. In a later analysis, false discovery rates were estimated by permuting HLA or CMV assignments 20 times. A later analysis grouped co-occurring TCRs with DBSCAN, adding TCRdist sequence similarity when clustering within HLA-allele-positive subsets. For co-occurrence clustering, repertoires with fewer than 30,000 or more than 120,000 public chains were excluded, along with several repertoires with anomalous nucleotide sharing. TCRdb mirrors the immuneACCESS table, restricted to in-frame sequences. Some clones are absent from its copies; in checked studies, under half trace to an unresolved V gene, and the reason for the others is unknown. V, J and clone size are taken as reported in that table, and D and trimming were inferred from the DNA itself. The sample contains 200,000 to 250,000 clones, approximately 80% of them found a single time. The top ten clonotypes cover 8% of the sample.

The sample comes from a study of cytomegalovirus exposure and HLA in healthy donors (dated by TCRdb to about 2017). Some background on the complete study: According to an earlier analysis of around 600 of the donors, 200 million or so T cells yielded roughly 110 million unique TCR beta sequences and around 280 Gb of sequence data. Because of strong linkage in the cohort, five DR-DQ haplotypes were treated as single units for association and clustering. The number of donors typed differed by locus, with about 629-630 for A, B, C, DRB1 and DQB1, more than 500 for DQA1, about 610 for DPA1, and some 470 for DPB1. Across around 400 genotyped donors of the cohort, an average of about 250,000 unique TCR beta nucleotide sequences per donor were sequenced, and 15% to 20% of those sequences were non-productive. To decide whether each TCR beta V gene segment behaved as functional or pseudogenic, an earlier analysis of nearly 600 of the donors relied on high-throughput TCR beta sequencing. Besides the first cohort of about 730 subjects, a separate validation cohort made up of roughly 120 different subjects was used. Donor age, sex, ethnicity and CMV serostatus were compiled together with the repertoire data. A later genetic analysis used genome-wide SNP genotypes for about 60% of the roughly 700 donors, treating that subset as a discovery cohort. Of the roughly 400 genotyped donors, over 65% fell in the genetic ancestry cluster associated with self-reported Caucasian donors. The aim of the study was to test whether cataloging public T cell receptors could identify signatures of past pathogen exposure. Roughly 300 gigabases of sequencing data and around 90 million unique TCR sequences made up an early release that covered fewer than 650 HLA-typed donors. Both class I and class II loci were covered by HLA typing, at four-digit resolution. All discovery cohort repertoires had been generated using a single sequencing platform. The later analysis used no new phenotypic data to find candidate immune exposures, relying instead on TCR beta sequences and their occurrence across donors. The study combined high-throughput TCR immunosequencing, statistical association of individual TCRs with disease status, and machine learning to predict cytomegalovirus infection status. The study profiled the T cell repertoires of fewer than 850 subjects by immunosequencing and related them to cytomegalovirus serostatus. A later analysis re-examined previously published TCR beta repertoires from several hundred donors and added high-resolution HLA genotyping to investigate patterns of TCR occurrence. What the work shows at the level of the full study, not this receptor alone: The 87-base-pair reads could not distinguish some IMGT-functional V segments, including TRBV6-2 and TRBV6-3, so those segments were excluded. According to a later analysis, TCR association rates differed among HLA loci, with DRB1 alleles showing the most associated TCRs and HLA-C alleles showing the fewest. A cluster of highly shared sequence variants was judged likely to be a technical artifact of the sequencing pipeline. Around 16 rarely observed V segments, including chromosome 9 orphons, were excluded from the earlier analysis of approximately 500 of the donors because counts were too low. CMV serostatus was the only immune exposure information available for the cohort. The study listed 150 to 200 TCR beta chains as associated with cytomegalovirus. Strong co-occurrence of HLA alleles, especially DR and DQ, made assigning TCR associations to individual alleles difficult. According to a later analysis, most CMV-associated TCR beta chains appeared to be HLA-restricted, and the HLA associations seemed to be driven largely by CMV exposure. A later analysis found that HLA-associated TCR beta chains were more clonally expanded and had lower generation probabilities than equally common non-associated chains. Most TCR sequences were observed very rarely across donors, whereas some public TCRs were present in many individuals. In vitro tests confirmed that three of the cytomegalovirus-associated TCR beta chains recognize cytomegalovirus antigens. In a later analysis, some 17,000 TCR beta sequences were associated with specific HLA alleles at a false discovery rate of 0.05. In an earlier analysis of 587 of the donors, most TCR beta V segments appeared in productive rearrangements about 87% or about 30% of the time, broadly matching IMGT annotations. According to the authors, the approach could potentially be generalized to other disease states and immunological phenotypes. In a later genetic analysis, fewer N-insertions in productive TCRs were reported among donors in an Asian-associated ancestry cluster than the approximately 670-donor mean. Sequencing depth was assumed to be roughly uniform across donors in the presence/absence analyses, though that assumption may not hold. In a later analysis, several top co-occurrence clusters were reported to appear linked to parvovirus B19, influenza, CMV and Epstein-Barr virus. A further reported finding was that TCR beta sequences accurately predicted the HLA-A and HLA-B alleles for most subjects in the first cohort. Only TCR beta chains were sequenced in this cohort, and the absence of alpha or paired-chain data limited detectable features. HLA typing was unavailable for some donors at each locus, so association tests used only the typed subset. The classifier was reported to diagnose cytomegalovirus status with high specificity and sensitivity in both the original and validation cohorts. A later genetic analysis associated a missense DCLRE1C variant with V-gene and J-gene trimming of TCR beta chains, and an independent cohort replicated the association. Linkage disequilibrium might explain the correlated functional status among segregating V segments, but an unknown experimental factor could not be ruled out.

This chain joins TRBV15 to TRBJ1-5, with the identity of the D gene unclear. Source material: PBMCs. The clonotype comes from a woman aged 55-70 years in good health and CMV-seropositive. The CDR3 in this case is CATSRGGNQPQHF. The DNA sequence is as follows: TGTGCCACCAGCAGAGGAGGTAATCAGCCCCAGCATTTT.